Below are 30 T cell receptor beta chains sequenced from a single sample in a study of post-analysis software for immune sequencing data (dated by TCRdb to the mid-2010s). Libraries were prepared through PCR. Reads for this sample came from an Illumina HiSeq 2500. Unique molecular identifiers were incorporated into TCR beta cDNA libraries to reduce PCR and sequencing biases. TCRdb took the public reads, trimmed them with fastp at Q25, ran MiXCR for clone calling and kept in-frame beta chains. Records with the same CDR3 protein are collapsed into one entry carrying the most frequent genes and DNA. Within this sample are 750,000 to 950,000 distinct CDR3 sequences, with approximately 50% of them counted one time only. Of the sample, about 4.5% falls within the top ten clones. Overall study results and their limits: Significantly higher frequencies in patients than in controls were found for roughly 5 TRBV segments, including TRBV5-6, TRBV5-1 and TRBV20-1.

These receptors have no identified antigens. The sequenced sample consisted of blood. The receptors derive from a girl aged 10-17 years with multiple sclerosis.

This clonotype turned up a few times. The chain has TRBV5-6 and TRBJ1-2, with 8 bases that match TRBD1. The V and J ends lost 0 bases and 7 bases, in that order; junction bases with no gene match: 14. Germline V lookup: CDR1 SGHDT, CDR2 YYEEEE. The CDR3 runs 17 residues. The DNA of the CDR3 is TGTGCCAGCAGCTTGGCCGTGGTGGACAGGGTGATCCGTGGCTACACCTTC. Protein sequence: CASSLAVVDRVIRGYTF. Full variable domain (rest looked up from reference TRBV5-6 and TRBJ1-2): DAGVTQSPTHLIKTRGQQVTLRCSPKSGHDTVSWYQQALGQGPQFIFQYYEEEERQRGNFPDRFSGHQFPNYSSELNVNALLLGDSALYLCASSLAVVDRVIRGYTFGSGTRLTVV.

The chain has TRBV5-1 and TRBJ1-2; D might be TRBD1 (5 bases). This CDR3 spans 14 amino acids. Germline assignment: CDR1 SGHRS and CDR2 YFSETQ. Trimming took 3 bases from V and 8 from J, leaving 17 bases between them. CDR3 DNA sequence: TGCGCCAGCAGCTCGCCCGGGACTCCGATCGGCTACACCTTC. It translates to CASSSPGTPIGYTF.

This chain links TRBV5-1 with TRBJ2-5; D ambiguous. CDR1 is SGHRS and CDR2 is YFSETQ in the germline V gene. V lost 0 bases, J lost 5 bases, and 8 bases lay in between. CDR3 length: 13 residues. CDR3 residues: CASSLETQETQYF. The CDR3 DNA sequence: TGCGCCAGCAGCTTGGAGACCCAGGAGACCCAGTACTTC.

This chain joins TRBV4-2 and TRBJ2-1, with D perhaps matching TRBD2 (5 bases). V lost 4 bases and J lost 2, with 18 bases in between. The length of the CDR3 is 17 residues. Germline values: CDR1 LGHNA, CDR2 YNFKEQ. The CDR3 region has the DNA TGTGCCAGCAGCCCGCCCCCGGGGTCCCCGGCCTACAATGAGCAGTTCTTC. Residues: CASSPPPGSPAYNEQFF.

The rearrangement joins TRBV3-1 to TRBJ2-3, with no clear D. Per the germline V gene, CDR1 is LGHDT and CDR2 is YNNKEL (reference sequence). Trimming left V 1 base short and J 4 bases short, with 9 bases between. The CDR3 has 14 amino acids. The CDR3: CASSQVTYPDTQYF. CDR3 coding DNA: TGTGCCAGCAGCCAAGTTACCTACCCAGATACGCAGTATTTT.

The chain combines TRBV5-1 with TRBJ1-4, with D maybe TRBD1 (6 bases). V shed 5 bases and J shed 5 bases, with 16 bases lying between them. Germline values: CDR1 SGHRS, CDR2 YFSETQ. This CDR3 comprises 15 residues. This chain's CDR3 is CASSPLQGGNEKLFF. The CDR3, as DNA: TGCGCCAGCAGTCCGCTACAGGGTGGGAATGAAAAACTGTTTTTT.

This clonotype was detected a few times. The chain combines TRBV4-2 with TRBJ2-7; D is undetermined. V was cut by 0 bases and J by 3 bases, with 6 bases left in between. This CDR3 spans 13 amino acids. From germline, CDR1 is LGHNA and CDR2 YNFKEQ. As DNA, the CDR3 is TGTGCCAGCAGCCAAGATTTAGACTACGAGCAGTACTTC. This gives the protein CASSQDLDYEQYF.

The chain's CDR3 is CASSWLDRGNQPQHF. The CDR3 DNA sequence: TGTGCCAGCAGCTGGCTAGACAGGGGCAATCAGCCCCAGCATTTT. The chain couples TRBV5-5 to TRBJ1-5; 7 bases are a match to TRBD1. The germline gives CDR1 SGHKS, CDR2 YYEKEE (reference sequence). CDR3 length equals 15 residues. V was pared by 3 bases and J by 2 bases, with 5 bases of the junction left unmatched. The whole variable domain, remainder taken from reference TRBV5-5 and TRBJ1-5, is DAGVTQSPTHLIKTRGQQVTLRCSPISGHKSVSWYQQVLGQGPQFIFQYYEKEERGRGNFPDRFSARQFPNYSSELNVNALLLGDSALYLCASSWLDRGNQPQHFGDGTRLSIL.

This clonotype was detected only a few times. The chain couples TRBV9 to TRBJ2-5, with 8 bases fitting TRBD2. The J call may be incorrect, as the DNA end agrees better with TRBJ2-7. This CDR3 contains 15 residues. CDR1 is SGDLS, CDR2 YYNGEE, per germline. The CDR3 DNA follows: TGTGCCAGCAGCGTAGAGCCTAGCGGGCACTACGAGCAGTACTTC. Encoded protein: CASSVEPSGHYEQYF.

J is TRBJ2-7 and V is TRBV3-1; D is possibly TRBD1 or TRBD2 (5 bases each). V lost 5 bases to trimming and J lost 2 bases, with 10 bases between them. The V gene's germline CDR1 is LGHDT and CDR2 YNNKEL (reference sequence). The CDR3 length is 13 residues. The CDR3 DNA sequence: TGTGCCAGCAGCTCGCTGGGGGCCTACGAGCAGTACTTC. Amino acids: CASSSLGAYEQYF.

The chain combines TRBV7-9 with TRBJ1-2; D uncertain. Trimming took 0 bases from V and 7 from J, leaving 15 bases between them. Germline CDR1 and CDR2: SEHNR and FQNEAQ (reference sequence). This CDR3 region has 15 residues. The CDR3 is CASSLAARASCGYTF. In DNA form, the CDR3 reads TGTGCCAGCAGCTTAGCGGCTCGGGCAAGCTGTGGCTACACCTTC. Variable domain in full (rest from reference TRBV7-9 and TRBJ1-2): DTGVSQNPRHKITKRGQNVTFRCDPISEHNRLYWYRQTLGQGPEFLTYFQNEAQLEKSRLLSDRFSAERPKGSFSTLEIQRTEQGDSAMYLCASSLAARASCGYTFGSGTRLTVV.

As concerns this clonotype: A junction end diverges from the germline sequence, so it may reflect a read error. This sequence joins TRBV15 and TRBJ2-7, with D uncertain. The CDR3 loop spans 13 amino acids. CDR1 and CDR2 from the germline V gene are LNHNV and YYDKDF (reference sequence). In DNA, the CDR3 is TGTGCCGCCAGCAGTGGGCCCCGATCCCAGCAGTACTTC. This translates into CAASSGPRSQQYF.

V and J are TRBV18 and TRBJ2-7; tentatively, D is TRBD2 (5 bases). The CDR3 contains 15 residues. Germline CDR1 reads KGHSH; CDR2 reads LQKENI. V was trimmed by 1 base and J by 3 bases, leaving 13 bases between them. The CDR3 protein is CASSPLSGGNYEQYF. In DNA, the CDR3 is TGTGCCAGCTCACCACTCAGCGGCGGAAACTACGAGCAGTACTTC.

In its sample, this clonotype was seen a few times. The rearrangement uses TRBV5-5 and TRBJ1-2, with a tentative D call TRBD1 (5 bases). CDR3 size: 14 residues. Germline-derived CDR1 and CDR2 are SGHKS and YYEKEE (reference sequence). V lost 2 bases to trimming and J lost 7 bases, with 15 bases between them. CDR3 sequence: CASSFLDRTFGYTF. The DNA of the CDR3 is TGTGCCAGCAGCTTCTTAGACAGAACATTTGGCTACACCTTC.

This sequence joins TRBV11-2 and TRBJ2-7, with D unclear. This CDR3 has 15 amino acids. V dropped 0 bases and J dropped 0 bases, with 9 bases sitting between them. Germline CDR1 and CDR2: SGHAT and FQNNGV. The CDR3 region is CASSLDRSASYEQYF. The CDR3 nucleotides are TGTGCCAGCAGCTTAGATCGGTCAGCCTCCTACGAGCAGTACTTC.

This clonotype was seen more than once but under ten times. The V call is TRBV6-1, the J call TRBJ1-2; 10 nucleotides align to TRBD1. Germline CDR1 MNHNS, CDR2 SASEGT. Trimming cost V 6 bases and J 7 bases; bases outside gene matches: 11. The CDR3 length is 15 residues. The CDR3 spells CASRRQGARESGYTF. The DNA of the CDR3 is TGTGCCAGCAGGCGACAGGGGGCGCGGGAGTCTGGCTACACCTTC.

This clonotype was observed a single time. V is TRBV29-1 and J is TRBJ2-1, with D perhaps matching TRBD1 or TRBD2 (5 bases each). V gave up 4 bases and J gave up 6 bases, with 19 bases separating them. The CDR3 is 15 residues long. Per germline, CDR1 SQVTM and CDR2 ANQGSEA. The CDR3 region has the DNA TGCAGCGTTGGGGGGTTTAGAGAAGGGGCCAATGAGCAGTTCTTC. Translating it yields CSVGGFREGANEQFF.

The DNA for the CDR3 is TGTGCCAGCAGTTATCAGGGGGCTGGAGATGAGCAGTTCTTC. Translation: CASSYQGAGDEQFF. The V call is TRBV6-6, the J call TRBJ2-1, with 8 bases aligning to TRBD1. V gave up 3 bases and J gave up 8 bases; unmatched junction bases: 6. The CDR3 consists of 14 residues. Germline CDR1 is MNHNY and CDR2 is SVGAGI (reference sequence).

The V call is TRBV7-2, the J call TRBJ2-7; tentatively, D is TRBD1 (5 bases). CDR1 and CDR2 from the germline V gene are SGHTA and FQGNSA. The CDR3 spans 18 residues. The ends were cut back, 4 bases at V and 0 bases at J, with 22 bases in the middle. CDR3 in amino acids: CASSSRSTGRLLSYEQYF. The CDR3 coding sequence is TGTGCCAGCAGCTCCCGCTCTACAGGTCGGCTTCTCTCCTACGAGCAGTACTTC.

V gene TRBV5-1 combines with J gene TRBJ2-1, with D perhaps matching TRBD2 (6 bases). This CDR3 comprises 20 residues. Per the germline V gene, CDR1 is SGHRS and CDR2 is YFSETQ. With 0 bases removed from V and 1 base from J, the gap between germline ends came to 23 bases. CDR3: CASSLAHMALGSSSYNEQFF. In DNA, the CDR3 is TGCGCCAGCAGCTTGGCCCATATGGCCCTCGGGAGTAGTTCCTACAATGAGCAGTTCTTC.

This chain joins TRBV5-1 and TRBJ2-3, with 9 bases matching TRBD2. The CDR3 contains 18 residues. V lost 3 bases and J lost 2; bases outside the gene matches: 13. Germline V lookup: CDR1 SGHRS, CDR2 YFSETQ. This CDR3 reads CASSSISGSLSDTDTQYF. In DNA, the CDR3 is TGCGCCAGCAGCTCAATTAGCGGGAGTCTGTCCGACACAGATACGCAGTATTTT.

This clonotype appeared a few times. This sequence joins TRBV12-3 or TRBV12-4 and TRBJ2-7; the match to TRBD1 covers 9 bases. V lost 5 bases to trimming and J lost 2 bases; unmatched junction nucleotides: 4. There are 14 residues in the CDR3. CDR3 coding DNA: TGTGCCAGCAGTACCCGGGACAGGGCCTACGAGCAGTACTTC. Translation gives CASSTRDRAYEQYF.

The V call is TRBV6-5, the J call TRBJ2-7; D not certain. The ends were cut back, 3 bases at V and 0 bases at J, with 18 bases in the middle. The CDR3 runs 17 residues. Germline lookup yields CDR1 MNHEY and CDR2 SVGAGI. The CDR3 is CASSYGSNTLSSYEQYF. The CDR3 DNA reads TGTGCCAGCAGTTATGGTAGTAACACCCTCAGCTCCTACGAGCAGTACTTC.

DNA for the CDR3: TGTGCCAGCAGCGGACGGGAGGTTAGCTCCTACGAGCAGTACTTC. Translation gives CASSGREVSSYEQYF. V and J are TRBV6-1 and TRBJ2-7; 7 bases match TRBD2. CDR1 and CDR2 (germline): MNHNS, SASEGT. V shed 6 bases, J shed 0 bases, and the junction held 8 bases outside the gene matches. This CDR3 contains 15 residues.

The chain links TRBV6-5 to TRBJ2-1; 13 bases agree with TRBD2. The CDR3 contains 16 residues. CDR1 is MNHEY and CDR2 is SVGAGI in the germline V gene. J was trimmed by 6 bases and V by 0 bases; bases with no gene match: 2. DNA for the CDR3: TGTGCCAGCAGTTACTCCGGACTAGCGGGAGTCAATGAGCAGTTCTTC. It yields the protein CASSYSGLAGVNEQFF.

This chain joins TRBV29-1 and TRBJ2-1; TRBD2 aligns across 9 bases. Losses at the gene ends were 7 bases for V and 6 bases for J; bases not matched to a gene: 7. Germline V gene lookup returns CDR1 SQVTM and CDR2 ANQGSEA. CDR3 length equals 13 residues. The CDR3 loop reads CSAWREGTNEQFF. The CDR3 DNA reads as TGCAGCGCTTGGCGGGAGGGGACCAATGAGCAGTTCTTC.

CDR3 loop: CSANELAGGPRSDTQYF. As DNA, the CDR3 is TGCAGTGCCAATGAACTAGCGGGAGGGCCGCGTTCAGATACGCAGTATTTT. The chain couples TRBV20-1 to TRBJ2-3; 13 bases are shared with TRBD2. The V segment lost 6 bases and the J segment 4 bases; nucleotides outside the gene matches: 13. This CDR3 is built from 17 residues. Per the germline V gene, CDR1 is DFQATT and CDR2 is SNEGSKA (reference sequence).

V and J are TRBV5-5 and TRBJ2-1; either TRBD1 or TRBD2 may supply D (5 bases each). Trimming stripped 4 bases from V and 9 bases from J, with 20 bases between. The CDR3 totals 15 residues. Germline V gives CDR1 SGHKS, CDR2 YYEKEE (reference sequence). DNA of the CDR3: TGTGCCAGCAGCCCCGTGGTAACGGGACCGGGTGAGCAGTTCTTC. Encoded protein: CASSPVVTGPGEQFF.

The chain carries TRBV10-3 and TRBJ2-7; 9 positions match TRBD1. Trimming cost V 2 bases and J 3 bases; bases outside gene matches: 2. Per the germline V gene, CDR1 is ENHRY and CDR2 is SYGVKD. The CDR3 totals 14 residues. The CDR3 loop is CAISEPGQGYEQYF. CDR3 nucleotide sequence: TGTGCCATCAGTGAGCCGGGACAGGGCTACGAGCAGTACTTC.

About this clonotype itself: Germline and junction disagree at one end, which may indicate a read error. The chain links TRBV15 to TRBJ1-6, with D uncertain. The CDR3 loop spans 14 amino acids. From germline, CDR1 is LNHNV and CDR2 YYDKDF (reference sequence). The CDR3 protein is CATSRVPVDSLLHF. Written as DNA, the CDR3 is TGTGCCACCAGCAGAGTGCCTGTAGATTCACTCCTCCACTTT.